The 14 T cell receptor beta chains below all came from one sample that was sequenced in a study of T cell clonotyping in hematopoietic cell transplantation. Sequencing was performed with immunoSEQ multiplex PCR; in TCRdb, only in-frame clones are kept and a portion is missing. Of tens of thousands of clones in the sample, 65% to 80% were seen once. Sample time point: recipient sample about 28 days before transplant, after cytoreduction. Sequencing used peripheral blood mononuclear cells, obtained before stem cell transplant. These receptors came from a woman in her twenties or thirties with chronic myeloid leukemia. Some clones in this sample may be carry-over from other donors' samples.

The J gene is TRBJ2-3, the V gene TRBV6-5; no reliable D call. V lost 5 bases and J lost 1, with 7 bases in between. Per germline, CDR1 MNHEY and CDR2 SVGAGI. The length of the CDR3 is 13 residues. CDR3 sequence (DNA): TGTGCCAGCAGTCTCTGGCGCACAGATACGCAGTATTTT. Translation gives CASSLWRTDTQYF.

The chain uses TRBV5-1 and TRBJ2-1; no clear D. The CDR3 consists of 14 residues. V was shortened by 0 bases and J by 4 bases, with 8 bases between the two germline ends. Looked up from germline, CDR1 is SGHRS and CDR2 is YFSETQ. The CDR3 DNA reads as TGCGCCAGCAGCTTGGACATGGGGTACAATGAGCAGTTCTTC. Translation: CASSLDMGYNEQFF.

V gene TRBV28 combines with J gene TRBJ1-2, with D possibly TRBD1 on 6 matching bases. This CDR3 is built from 12 residues. Germline loops: CDR1 MDHEN, CDR2 SYDVKM. V was pared by 5 bases and J by 7 bases, with 11 bases between. CDR3 amino acids: CASSQNRAGYTF. CDR3 sequence (DNA): TGTGCCAGCAGTCAGAACAGGGCTGGCTACACCTTC.

The genes are TRBV29-1 and TRBJ1-1, with 7 bases fitting TRBD1. Germline lookup yields CDR1 SQVTM and CDR2 ANQGSEA. The CDR3 consists of 13 residues. J was trimmed by 2 bases and V by 3 bases; bases with no gene match: 3. CDR3 sequence: CSVEGQRNTEAFF. The CDR3 bases are TGCAGCGTTGAGGGACAGAGAAACACTGAAGCTTTCTTT.

This chain links TRBV7-8 with TRBJ2-7, with TRBD1 as a possible D gene (6 bases). Germline V lookup: CDR1 SGHVS, CDR2 FQNEAQ. The CDR3 sequence is 15 residues long. The CDR3 DNA reads TGTACCAGCAGCTTAAGATTTGCAGGGGCCTACGAGCAGTACGTC. The encoded protein is CTSSLRFAGAYEQYV.

CDR3 bases: TGTGCCAGCAGCCCCACTTATACTAATGAAAAACTGTTTTTT. It is translated as CASSPTYTNEKLFF. The V call is TRBV6-5, the J call TRBJ1-4; D is unresolved. CDR1 and CDR2 (germline): MNHEY, SVGAGI. V lost 6 bases to trimming and J lost 2 bases, with 10 bases between them. The CDR3 extends over 14 amino acids.

The rearrangement uses TRBV19 and TRBJ2-7; D is unclear. There are 12 residues in the CDR3. Looked up from germline, CDR1 is LNHDA and CDR2 is SQIVND (reference sequence). V lost 5 bases, J lost 3 bases, and 8 bases lay in between. The CDR3: CASSARNYEQYF. The CDR3 DNA reads TGTGCCAGTAGTGCTAGAAACTACGAGCAGTACTTC.

The V and J genes are TRBV19 and TRBJ1-6; the D is unclear. The CDR3 loop spans 16 amino acids. V lost 5 bases and J lost 9, with 20 bases in between. From germline, CDR1 is LNHDA and CDR2 SQIVND (reference sequence). CDR3 protein: CASSFRGSPGGSPLHF. CDR3 in DNA: TGTGCCAGTAGTTTCCGAGGGTCACCGGGTGGTTCACCCCTCCACTTT.

The chain recombines TRBV5-1 with TRBJ2-1; TRBD1 is a possible D gene (6 bases). The CDR3 has 14 amino acids. Trimming stripped 6 bases from V and 4 bases from J, with 14 bases between. The germline V gene has CDR1 SGHRS and CDR2 YFSETQ. CDR3 in DNA: TGCGCCAGCAACAACCAACAGGGTTACAATGAGCAGTTCTTC. It translates to CASNNQQGYNEQFF.

The CDR3 bases are TGTGCCTGGTGTACTAAGCGTTATAACAAACGGGCCAACGTCCTGACTTTC. It codes for CAWCTKRYNKRANVLTF. The chain is built from TRBV30 and TRBJ2-6, with D unclear. Trimming took off 5 bases at V and 5 bases at J, with 22 bases between the two ends. Germline assignment: CDR1 GTSNPN and CDR2 SVGIG (reference sequence). This CDR3 is 17 amino acids long.

The chain uses TRBV7-9 and TRBJ2-3; 8 bases are shared with TRBD2. J lost 5 bases, V lost 4 bases, and 8 bases had no gene match. In germline, CDR1 is SEHNR, CDR2 FQNEAQ (reference sequence). The length of the CDR3 is 15 residues. DNA for the CDR3: TGTGCCAGCAGCTCCCACGGGGGGGCCGTAGATACGCAGTATTTT. Translating it yields CASSSHGGAVDTQYF.

The gene calls are TRBV6-5 and TRBJ2-7, with D perhaps matching TRBD1 (5 bases). V was trimmed by 8 bases and J by 4 bases, leaving 18 bases between them. CDR1 and CDR2 from the germline V gene are MNHEY and SVGAGI. There are 14 residues in the CDR3. Written as DNA, the CDR3 is TGTGCCAGCTCGACAGACACACGTTCATACGAGCAGTACTTC. It codes for CASSTDTRSYEQYF.

This chain links TRBV14 with TRBJ1-2; D gene uncertain. Germline V lookup: CDR1 SGHDN, CDR2 FVKESK. V was clipped by 2 bases and J by 4 bases, with 5 bases between them. This CDR3 contains 12 residues. CDR3 sequence: CASSQSSYGYTF. CDR3 coding DNA: TGTGCCAGCAGCCAATCATCCTATGGCTACACCTTC.

V usage is TRBV9 and J usage is TRBJ2-3, with D perhaps being TRBD1 or TRBD2 (6 bases each). Germline V gene lookup returns CDR1 SGDLS and CDR2 YYNGEE. CDR3 length: 13 residues. V shed 0 bases and J shed 8 bases, with 10 bases lying between them. The CDR3 DNA reads TGTGCCAGCAGCGTAGAGGGGGACTCTACGCAGTATTTT. Its translation: CASSVEGDSTQYF.